A single sample is the source of the 22 T cell receptor beta chains below, sequenced in a study of Tregs in tolerant kidney transplant recipients. TCRdb's copy holds only in-frame clones and misses some; the assay was immunoSEQ multiplex PCR. The top ten clones hold roughly 4.7% of a sample with tens of thousands of clones, roughly 92% of them seen once. Material: CD8+ T cells from blood. The receptor source for this set is a human donor in good health.

The chain employs TRBV5-1 and TRBJ1-2, with TRBD1 as a possible D gene (5 bases). The CDR3 runs to 15 residues. Germline lookup yields CDR1 SGHRS and CDR2 YFSETQ. Trimming removed 7 bases from V and 3 bases from J, with 19 bases in between. The CDR3 DNA is TGCGCCAGCGGGGAGGCAGTCGGGGACTACTATGGCTACACCTTC. Protein product: CASGEAVGDYYGYTF.

CDR3 region: CASSNPRGGNEQYF. The CDR3 DNA reads TGCGCCAGCAGTAACCCCCGAGGGGGAAACGAGCAGTACTTC. The J gene is TRBJ2-5, the V gene TRBV23-1; possibly TRBD1 for D (6 bases). Judging by the DNA end, TRBJ2-7 fits better; the J call may be wrong. TRBV23-1 qualifies as an ORF whose function is uncertain. This CDR3 comprises 14 residues.

The chain recombines TRBV7-8 with TRBJ2-3; D gene uncertain. V was pared by 1 base and J by 1 base, with 21 bases between. Per the germline V gene, CDR1 is SGHVS and CDR2 is FQNEAQ. The CDR3 length is 19 residues. The CDR3 DNA is TGTGCCAGCAGCTTAGTTCGTGCTTCGACCGCACCCCGCACAGATACGCAGTATTTT. This translates into CASSLVRASTAPRTDTQYF.

About this clone: The sample contains more than one DNA sequence encoding this CDR3. The genes are TRBV27 and TRBJ2-7; the D is unclear. Germline assignment: CDR1 MNHEY and CDR2 SMNVEV (reference sequence). The V end was cut by 4 bases, the J end by 0 bases, with 1 base between. The CDR3 consists of 11 residues. CDR3 sequence reads: CASSSSYEQYF. The CDR3, as DNA: TGTGCCAGCAGTTCCTCCTACGAGCAGTACTTC.

The chain couples TRBV5-5 to TRBJ1-5, with TRBD1 matching 7 bases. The CDR3 is 14 amino acids. Per the germline V gene, CDR1 is SGHKS and CDR2 is YYEKEE (reference sequence). Trimming removed 2 bases from V and 6 bases from J; junction bases left unmatched: 5. This CDR3 is CASSLRDRIQPQHF. The CDR3 DNA is TGTGCCAGCAGCTTAAGGGACAGAATTCAGCCCCAGCATTTT.

The V call is TRBV30, the J call TRBJ2-2, with TRBD2 matching 9 bases. Trimming removed 2 bases from V and 7 bases from J; junction bases left unmatched: 8. The CDR3 loop spans 15 amino acids. Looked up from germline, CDR1 is GTSNPN and CDR2 is SVGIG (reference sequence). The CDR3 nucleotides are TGTGCCTGGAGTTCCTTGCGGGGGGGCGGCGGGGAGCTGTTTTTT. Encoded protein: CAWSSLRGGGGELFF.

The chain links TRBV27 to TRBJ1-1; 9 bases match TRBD1. This CDR3 is 12 amino acids long. CDR1 MNHEY and CDR2 SMNVEV come from the germline V gene (reference sequence). The trim removed 6 bases at V and 11 bases at J, leaving 7 bases unmatched. CDR3 sequence (DNA): TGTGCCAGCAGCAAACAGGGGGCGCGGGCTTTCTTT. Protein sequence: CASSKQGARAFF.

The chain joins TRBV6-4 to TRBJ2-2, with unresolved D. V lost 5 bases, J lost 2 bases, and 9 bases lay in between. This CDR3 has 14 amino acids. Germline CDR1 is MRHNA and CDR2 is SNTAGT. The CDR3 DNA is TGTGCCAGCAGTTATAGACAAAACACCGGGGAGCTGTTTTTT. Residues: CASSYRQNTGELFF.

This rearrangement joins TRBV7-9 to TRBJ2-7; D assignment may be TRBD1 or TRBD2 (7 bases each). Germline CDR1 SEHNR, CDR2 FQNEAQ (reference sequence). CDR3 length: 15 residues. Trimming left V 5 bases short and J 5 bases short, with 19 bases between. The CDR3 DNA reads TGTGCCAGCAGCCTCCAACAGGGGAGGGGACACGAGCAGTACTTC. This encodes CASSLQQGRGHEQYF.

The chain uses TRBV15 and TRBJ2-7; the D is unclear. The CDR3 loop spans 13 amino acids. V shed 5 bases and J shed 2 bases, with 10 bases lying between them. Per the germline V gene, CDR1 is LNHNV and CDR2 is YYDKDF (reference sequence). CDR3 residues: CATSGSITYEQYF. For the CDR3, the DNA is TGTGCCACCAGCGGCAGCATCACCTACGAGCAGTACTTC.

The V gene is TRBV2, the J gene TRBJ1-2; D is undetermined. The CDR3 has 14 amino acids. With 1 base removed from V and 3 bases from J, the gap between germline ends came to 9 bases. Germline loops: CDR1 SNHLY, CDR2 FYNNEI. The CDR3 bases are TGTGCCAGCAGTGAAGGGCAGAGCTACTATGGCTACACCTTC. Translation: CASSEGQSYYGYTF.

The genes are TRBV27 and TRBJ2-3; D is possibly TRBD2 (6 bases). Germline assignment: CDR1 MNHEY and CDR2 SMNVEV (reference sequence). The V end was cut by 2 bases, the J end by 1 base, with 13 bases between. CDR3 length equals 16 residues. CDR3 loop: CASSLLAGPGTDTQYF. CDR3 in DNA: TGTGCCAGCAGTTTACTGGCGGGACCAGGCACAGATACGCAGTATTTT.

This clone was observed a single time. The junction differs from germline at one of its ends, possibly a read error. The chain is built from TRBV7-8 and TRBJ1-1; D may be TRBD1 (6 bases). Germline CDR1 is SGHVS and CDR2 is FQNEAQ. This CDR3 is built from 15 residues. The CDR3 sequence: CASGLEGGSDTEAFF. The DNA of the CDR3 is TGTGCCAGCGGCTTAGAAGGGGGTTCCGACACTGAAGCTTTCTTT.

The CDR3 region is CASSRGAGGRTYEQYF. The CDR3 bases are TGTGCCAGCAGCCGCGGGGCCGGGGGGCGCACCTACGAGCAGTACTTC. This rearrangement joins TRBV27 to TRBJ2-7; maybe TRBD2 (7 bases). This CDR3 spans 16 amino acids. From germline, CDR1 is MNHEY and CDR2 SMNVEV (reference sequence). The V end was cut by 6 bases, the J end by 2 bases, with 20 bases between.

The chain links TRBV19 to TRBJ2-2; 8 positions agree with TRBD2. V lost 2 bases, J lost 1 base, and 9 bases stayed unmatched. The length of the CDR3 is 18 residues. Germline V lookup: CDR1 LNHDA, CDR2 SQIVND (reference sequence). The CDR3, as DNA: TGTGCCAGTAGTATACGGTTTAGCGGGGTCTTGAACACCGGGGAGCTGTTTTTT. Translating gives CASSIRFSGVLNTGELFF.

Comments on this clone: Other DNA sequences within the sample encode an identical CDR3. The J gene is TRBJ2-7, the V gene TRBV27; 8 bases map to TRBD1. V lost 4 bases, J lost 3 bases, and 2 bases stayed unmatched. CDR1 is MNHEY, CDR2 SMNVEV, per germline (reference sequence). The CDR3 runs to 13 residues. CDR3 DNA: TGTGCCAGCAGTTGGGACAGGAGCTACGAGCAGTACTTC. Translation gives CASSWDRSYEQYF.

The chain carries TRBV7-2 and TRBJ2-7, with D perhaps TRBD2 (5 bases). The CDR3 extends over 12 amino acids. Trimming removed 5 bases at V and 13 bases at J, with 18 bases between. CDR1 and CDR2 (germline): SGHTA, FQGNSA. This CDR3 reads CASSTERTGIYF. CDR3 bases: TGTGCCAGCAGCACCGAGCGCACGGGGATCTACTTC.

The rearrangement uses TRBV30 and TRBJ2-3; 10 bases line up with TRBD2. The length of the CDR3 is 17 residues. The V and J ends lost 0 bases and 2 bases, in that order; junction bases with no gene match: 8. CDR1 is GTSNPN and CDR2 is SVGIG in the germline V gene (reference sequence). This chain's CDR3 is CAWSVELAGLNTDTQYF. Here the CDR3 DNA reads TGTGCCTGGAGTGTAGAACTAGCGGGACTAAACACAGATACGCAGTATTTT.

The rearrangement uses TRBV6-1 and TRBJ1-1; 8 nucleotides match TRBD1. This CDR3 comprises 17 residues. Trimming took 2 bases from V and 5 from J; bases not matched to a gene: 13. Germline CDR1 and CDR2: MNHNS and SASEGT. As DNA, the CDR3 is TGTGCCAGCAGTGAACGGGGCAGGGGGCCGAGTGAAACTGAAGCTTTCTTT. Its translation: CASSERGRGPSETEAFF.

This chain links TRBV4-1 with TRBJ2-2; D remains unclear. Germline values: CDR1 MGHRA, CDR2 YSYEKL. Trimming removed 6 bases at V and 1 base at J, with 9 bases between. The CDR3 consists of 14 residues. CDR3 in DNA: TGCGCCAGCAGACTCTTAGGGAACACCGGGGAGCTGTTTTTT. This encodes CASRLLGNTGELFF.

This chain connects TRBV2 to TRBJ2-3; D uncertain. This CDR3 comprises 12 residues. CDR1 and CDR2 from the germline V gene are SNHLY and FYNNEI. Deletions cut 5 bases from V and 3 bases from J, with 6 bases between. The CDR3 here is CASSPATDTQYF. CDR3 in DNA: TGTGCCAGCAGTCCAGCAACAGATACGCAGTATTTT.

V gene TRBV29-1 combines with J gene TRBJ2-7, with 7 nucleotides matching TRBD1. The germline CDR1 and CDR2 sequences are SQVTM and ANQGSEA. The CDR3 runs 13 residues. Losses at the gene ends were 5 bases for V and 1 base for J; bases not matched to a gene: 5. The CDR3 DNA reads as TGCAGCGTTATCCGGGACAGATCCTACGAGCAGTACTTC. Its protein is CSVIRDRSYEQYF.